Presented here are 10 T cell receptor beta chains from one specimen sequenced in a study of blood T cell repertoires in COVID-19. Clones were read by immunoSEQ multiplex PCR, and TCRdb kept only the in-frame ones, dropping some. In the table there are about 190,000 clones, 65% to 85% of which are singletons. The sequenced sample was peripheral blood. Source of these receptors: a man aged 50 to 60 with active or convalescent COVID-19.

The chain uses TRBV4-1 and TRBJ1-2, with a tentative D call TRBD1 (6 bases). CDR3 length: 18 residues. CDR1 and CDR2 from the germline V gene are MGHRA and YSYEKL. Trimming removed 0 bases from V and 3 bases from J, with 20 bases in between. The CDR3 here is CASSQETRSLGADYGYTF. CDR3 nucleotide sequence: TGCGCCAGCAGCCAAGAAACCCGGAGCCTGGGGGCCGACTATGGCTACACCTTC.

The gene calls are TRBV3-1 (or the pseudogene TRBV3-2) and TRBJ2-5; D might be TRBD2 (6 bases). The CDR3 is 16 residues long. Germline CDR1 and CDR2: LGHDT and YNNKEL (reference sequence). V was clipped by 1 base and J by 5 bases, with 17 bases between them. The CDR3 nucleotides read TGTGCCAGCAGCCAAGCTCTAGCGCTCCCTAGGGAGACCCAGTACTTC. Its protein is CASSQALALPRETQYF.

The genes are TRBV5-6 and TRBJ2-1; TRBD2 aligns across 8 bases. The germline V gene has CDR1 SGHDT and CDR2 YYEEEE. J gave up 4 bases and V 5 bases, and 2 bases lay outside the gene matches. This CDR3 comprises 13 residues. The CDR3 is CASSSGDYNEQFF. CDR3 DNA sequence: TGTGCCAGCAGTAGCGGGGATTACAATGAGCAGTTCTTC.

This rearrangement joins TRBV2 to TRBJ2-7, with D maybe TRBD1 (6 bases). From germline, CDR1 is SNHLY and CDR2 FYNNEI. This CDR3 is 12 amino acids long. With 7 bases removed from V and 3 bases from J, the gap between germline ends came to 10 bases. CDR3 loop: CASNRQVYEQYF. In DNA form, the CDR3 reads TGTGCCAGCAATCGACAGGTCTACGAGCAGTACTTC.

In DNA form, the CDR3 reads TGCGCCAGCAGCTTGGCCGACAGGGACACCGGGGAGCTGTTTTTT. It is translated as CASSLADRDTGELFF. The chain links TRBV5-1 to TRBJ2-2, with 7 bases identical to TRBD1. The germline V gene has CDR1 SGHRS and CDR2 YFSETQ. This CDR3 comprises 15 residues. With V trimmed by 0 bases and J by 3 bases, 2 bases remained unmatched. The full variable domain, completed using reference TRBV5-1 and TRBJ2-2, is KAGVTQTPRYLIKTRGQQVTLSCSPISGHRSVSWYQQTPGQGLQFLFEYFSETQRNKGNFPGRFSGRQFSNSRSEMNVSTLELGDSALYLCASSLADRDTGELFFGEGSRLTVL.

V and J are TRBV10-3 and TRBJ2-2; no clear D. Per the germline V gene, CDR1 is ENHRY and CDR2 is SYGVKD. CDR3 length equals 15 residues. V lost 2 bases and J lost 6, with 13 bases in between. The CDR3 here is CAISERPPGAGELFF. DNA of the CDR3: TGTGCCATCAGTGAGAGGCCCCCTGGAGCCGGGGAGCTGTTTTTT.

This clone showed up just once. J is TRBJ2-6 and V is TRBV19; 8 bases map to TRBD1. Germline CDR1 LNHDA, CDR2 SQIVND (reference sequence). The ends lost 3 bases at V and 2 bases at J; junction bases unmatched: 6. The CDR3 has 17 residues. Here the CDR3 reads CASSITDRAPGANVLTF. The CDR3 nucleotides read TGTGCCAGTAGTATTACGGACAGGGCCCCTGGGGCCAACGTCCTGACTTTC.

The chain recombines TRBV4-1 with TRBJ2-2; 10 bases align to TRBD2. The CDR3 totals 19 residues. J lost 4 bases, V lost 2 bases, and 13 bases had no gene match. Looked up from germline, CDR1 is MGHRA and CDR2 is YSYEKL. CDR3 bases: TGCGCCAGCAGCCAAATCCTTTCGCTAGCGGGAGAGGTCACCGGGGAGCTGTTTTTT. As protein: CASSQILSLAGEVTGELFF.

The chain employs TRBV9 and TRBJ2-2; possibly TRBD1 for D (6 bases). The CDR3 extends over 15 amino acids. The V gene lost 1 base and the J gene lost 5 bases, with 12 bases spanning the gap. Germline CDR1 is SGDLS and CDR2 is YYNGEE. CDR3 nucleotide sequence: TGTGCCAGCAGCGTACGGACAGAGAGAACCGGGGAGCTGTTTTTT. Its protein product is CASSVRTERTGELFF.

Regarding this clone: At one end the junction does not follow the germline gene, possibly because of a read error. The chain joins TRBV19 to TRBJ1-2, with 9 bases fitting TRBD1. The CDR3 is made up of 19 amino acids. The germline CDR1 and CDR2 sequences are LNHDA and SQIVND (reference sequence). This CDR3 reads CACSSTTGTGKVFNYGYTF. As DNA, the CDR3 is TGTGCCTGTAGTTCCACGACCGGGACAGGGAAGGTTTTTAACTATGGCTACACCTTC.